The TCR beta chain under discussion was sequenced for a study of PD-L1 blockade in urothelial cancer. Across the whole study: Patients had received 0 to 3 prior chemotherapy regimens. Blood underwent analysis 3 weeks (second dose) and 6 weeks after treatment began. There were a median of approximately 150,000 T cells in blood samples.

Synthetic templates analogous to TCR were spiked into all PCRs individually. Assay used: immunoSEQ multiplex PCR; TCRdb lists only in-frame clones, some missing. Counted here are 40,000 to 55,000 clones, approximately 86% occurring once; the ten biggest clones make up roughly 20%. The time point: pretreatment peripheral blood. This CDR3 is built from 14 residues. V was clipped by 3 bases and J by 4 bases, with 12 bases between them. Germline values: CDR1 GTSNPN, CDR2 SVGIG (reference sequence). The specimen was PBMCs, collected around atezolizumab (anti-PD-L1) treatment. This rearrangement joins TRBV30 to TRBJ1-4; D may be TRBD1 (5 bases). The clonotype comes from a man aged 55 to 70 with urothelial cancer. The CDR3 DNA is TGTGCCTGGAGAGGGTGGGGACTTAATGAAAAACTGTTTTTT. Residues: CAWRGWGLNEKLFF.